Below, 10 T cell receptor beta chains from the same sample are listed, as sequenced in a study of response to subunit inactivated influenza vaccine. MiXCR, applied by TCRdb to the RT-PCR reads, yields one record per CDR3 protein. Of about 530,000 distinct CDR3 sequences in the sample, 10% to 15% are singletons; the top ten hold about 12%. Here the sequenced sample was PBMCs from blood, taken around seven weeks after vaccination. These receptors were obtained from a man aged 50 or older who received an inactivated influenza vaccine.

The chain recombines TRBV4-3 with TRBJ2-1; 10 bases map to TRBD2. Germline V CDR1 and CDR2: LGHNA, YSLEER. J was trimmed by 7 bases and V by 0 bases; bases with no gene match: 3. The CDR3 contains 15 residues. The CDR3 DNA sequence: TGCGCCAGCAGCCAAGATCTGGGACTAGCGAATGAGCAGTTCTTC. Protein: CASSQDLGLANEQFF.

This clonotype turned up a few times. The genes are TRBV6-2 or TRBV6-3 and TRBJ2-1, with a weak D call TRBD1 (5 bases). V was shortened by 10 bases and J by 7 bases, with 14 bases between the two germline ends. This CDR3 spans 12 amino acids. Germline CDR1 and CDR2: MNHEY and SVGEGT. CDR3 loop: CATARTFNEQFF. As DNA, the CDR3 is TGTGCCACCGCCCGGACATTTAATGAGCAGTTCTTC.

A few counts support this clonotype. The CDR3 DNA is TGTGCCAGCTCACCACTGGTGGGGGCCGTCGAAGAGACCCAGTACTTC. It is translated as CASSPLVGAVEETQYF. The chain combines TRBV18 with TRBJ2-5, with a possible D match to TRBD1 (6 bases). The germline V gene has CDR1 KGHSH and CDR2 LQKENI. The CDR3 extends over 16 amino acids. V was pared by 1 base and J by 3 bases, with 15 bases between.

V and J are TRBV5-1 and TRBJ2-5; D remains unclear. V dropped 1 base and J dropped 2 bases, with 9 bases sitting between them. The CDR3 sequence is 14 residues long. Germline V gene lookup returns CDR1 SGHRS and CDR2 YFSETQ. The CDR3 sequence: CASSLMPTQETQYF. The CDR3 nucleotides are TGCGCCAGCAGCTTGATGCCCACTCAAGAGACCCAGTACTTC.

This clonotype appeared many times. This chain connects TRBV7-6 to TRBJ2-3, with a tentative D call TRBD2 (5 bases). The CDR3 is 12 residues long. Germline CDR1 and CDR2: SGHVS and FNYEAQ. V lost 4 bases to trimming and J lost 6 bases, with 8 bases between them. For the CDR3, the DNA is TGTGCCAGCAGCTCTGTAGCGGATACGCAGTATTTT. This sequence encodes CASSSVADTQYF.

The V and J genes are TRBV11-2 and TRBJ2-2; tentative D call: TRBD1 (6 bases). V lost 4 bases to trimming and J lost 5 bases, with 14 bases between them. Germline CDR1 reads SGHAT; CDR2 reads FQNNGV. The CDR3 sequence is 15 residues long. CDR3 DNA sequence: TGTGCCAGCAGCTCCGAATGGGGGCGTACCGGGGAGCTGTTTTTT. Translated, it gives CASSSEWGRTGELFF.

This clonotype was counted ten times or more. The chain has TRBV5-6 and TRBJ2-7; perhaps TRBD1 as D (5 bases). The V gene lost 1 base and the J gene lost 5 bases, with 13 bases spanning the gap. Germline CDR1 and CDR2: SGHDT and YYEEEE. This CDR3 contains 14 residues. CDR3 nucleotides: TGTGCCAGCAGCTTGCAGGGCACGGTACACGAGCAGTACTTC. Amino acid sequence: CASSLQGTVHEQYF.

The rearrangement uses TRBV7-3 and TRBJ2-2; D remains ambiguous. V was trimmed by 6 bases and J by 0 bases, leaving 5 bases between them. The CDR3 consists of 13 residues. Germline V gene lookup returns CDR1 SGHTA and CDR2 FQGTGA. The CDR3 protein is CASSDTNTGELFF. CDR3 nucleotide sequence: TGTGCCAGCAGTGATACGAACACCGGGGAGCTGTTTTTT.

This clonotype was seen more than once but under ten times. The V call is TRBV20-1, the J call TRBJ1-3; unclear D gene. The CDR3 spans 11 residues. Trimming took off 5 bases at V and 13 bases at J, with 15 bases between the two ends. Per germline, CDR1 DFQATT and CDR2 SNEGSKA (reference sequence). The chain's CDR3 is CSAELMSVIYF. CDR3 DNA: TGCAGTGCTGAGTTGATGTCGGTGATATATTTT.

This clonotype was counted a few times. J is TRBJ1-4 and V is TRBV4-3; no definite D call. V was shortened by 4 bases and J by 3 bases, with 12 bases between the two germline ends. CDR1 is LGHNA, CDR2 YSLEER, per germline. CDR3 length equals 15 residues. The CDR3 DNA reads TGCGCCAGCAGCCTCGCACAGCGTTCTAATGAAAAACTGTTTTTT. This gives the protein CASSLAQRSNEKLFF.